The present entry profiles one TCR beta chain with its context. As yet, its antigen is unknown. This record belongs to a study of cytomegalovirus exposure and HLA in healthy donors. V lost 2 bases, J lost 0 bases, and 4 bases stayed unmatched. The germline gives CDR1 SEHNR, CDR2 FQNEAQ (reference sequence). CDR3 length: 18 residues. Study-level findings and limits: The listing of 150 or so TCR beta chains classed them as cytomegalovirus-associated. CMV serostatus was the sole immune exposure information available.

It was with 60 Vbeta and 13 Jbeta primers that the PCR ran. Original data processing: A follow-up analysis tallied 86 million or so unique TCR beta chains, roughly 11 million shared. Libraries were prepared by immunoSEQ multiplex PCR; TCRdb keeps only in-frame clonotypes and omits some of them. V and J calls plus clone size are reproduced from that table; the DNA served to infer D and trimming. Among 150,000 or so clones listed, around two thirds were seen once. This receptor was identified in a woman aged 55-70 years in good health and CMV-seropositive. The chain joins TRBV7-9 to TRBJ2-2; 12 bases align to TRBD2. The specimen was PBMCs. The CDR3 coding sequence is TGTGCCAGCAGCTTACCTAGCGGGAGGGCCTCGAACACCGGGGAGCTGTTTTTT. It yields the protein CASSLPSGRASNTGELFF.